The 26 T cell receptor beta chains presented below share a single source sample, sequenced in a study of PD-1 blockade in classical Hodgkin lymphoma. Every patient was affected by relapse after autologous stem cell transplantation, while exposure to brentuximab vedotin was not uniform. Profiling relied on immunoSEQ multiplex PCR, and the TCRdb table lists in-frame clones only, not all of them. The sample holds tens of thousands of clones, roughly 80% seen once. The starting material was peripheral blood mononuclear cells (PBMCs), obtained at baseline. The receptors here all came from a human donor with classical Hodgkin lymphoma.

V usage is TRBV4-1 and J usage is TRBJ2-5; 8 bases line up with TRBD2. V was pared by 0 bases and J by 1 base, with 7 bases of the junction left unmatched. The germline V gene encodes CDR1 MGHRA and CDR2 YSYEKL. This CDR3 is built from 17 residues. The CDR3 coding sequence is TGCGCCAGCAGCCAAGACCCGGGAGGGAGGGGCCAAGAGACCCAGTACTTC. It encodes CASSQDPGGRGQETQYF.

J is TRBJ2-3 and V is TRBV6-5; TRBD2 is a possible D gene (5 bases). The CDR3 sequence is 14 residues long. V was shortened by 5 bases and J by 3 bases, with 12 bases between the two germline ends. The V gene's germline CDR1 is MNHEY and CDR2 SVGAGI. Here the CDR3 reads CASSLAVWTDTQYF. In nucleotides, the CDR3 is TGTGCCAGCAGTCTAGCAGTCTGGACAGATACGCAGTATTTT.

CDR3 protein: CASSLEPGAGTEAFF. The CDR3 DNA sequence: TGTGCCAGCAGCTTAGAGCCAGGGGCTGGGACTGAAGCTTTCTTT. V is TRBV11-2 and J is TRBJ1-1, with D possibly matching TRBD1 (6 bases). Germline V CDR1 and CDR2: SGHAT, FQNNGV. The ends were cut back, 0 bases at V and 5 bases at J, with 13 bases in the middle. There are 15 residues in the CDR3.

V and J are TRBV4-3 and TRBJ2-2; TRBD1 agrees at 12 bases. Trimming removed 3 bases from V and 6 bases from J; junction bases left unmatched: 11. The CDR3 sequence is 18 residues long. The germline V gene has CDR1 LGHNA and CDR2 YSLEER. The CDR3 sequence is CASSQLSKGQGAPGELFF. The CDR3 DNA reads TGCGCCAGCAGCCAGCTCTCGAAGGGACAGGGGGCCCCCGGGGAGCTGTTTTTT.

V gene TRBV15 combines with J gene TRBJ1-5; D uncertain. Trimming took 0 bases from V and 0 from J, leaving 6 bases between them. Germline CDR1 and CDR2: LNHNV and YYDKDF (reference sequence). The CDR3 extends over 15 amino acids. This CDR3 is CATSRDLNSNQPQHF. The CDR3 DNA reads TGTGCCACCAGCAGAGATCTTAATAGCAATCAGCCCCAGCATTTT. Based on the CDR3 plus reference TRBV15 and TRBJ1-5, the full variable domain is DAMVIQNPRYQVTQFGKPVTLSCSQTLNHNVMYWYQQKSSQAPKLLFHYYDKDFNNEADTPDNFQSRRPNTSFCFLDIRSPGLGDTAMYLCATSRDLNSNQPQHFGDGTRLSIL.

As for this clone: The identical CDR3 is also encoded by other nucleotide sequences in the sample. The rearrangement joins TRBV5-1 to TRBJ2-3; 14 nucleotides line up with TRBD2. Trimming removed 4 bases from V and 4 bases from J; junction bases left unmatched: 8. In germline, CDR1 is SGHRS, CDR2 YFSETQ. The CDR3 is 17 residues long. The CDR3 DNA reads TGCGCCAGCAGCCGAGGGACTAGCGGGAGATACGCAGATACGCAGTATTTT. This encodes CASSRGTSGRYADTQYF.

CDR3 protein: CASSQEIGPGLAGVNEQYF. The CDR3 DNA follows: TGCGCCAGCAGCCAAGAAATTGGGCCGGGACTAGCGGGAGTCAACGAGCAGTACTTC. The V gene is TRBV4-3, the J gene TRBJ2-7; 14 bases agree with TRBD2. CDR3 length: 19 amino acids. J lost 5 bases, V lost 0 bases, and 12 bases had no gene match. Per the germline V gene, CDR1 is LGHNA and CDR2 is YSLEER.

The chain couples TRBV25-1 to TRBJ1-1, with D perhaps TRBD1 (6 bases). Trimming cost V 8 bases and J 0 bases, with 13 bases left between them. The CDR3 is 14 residues long. The germline V gene has CDR1 MGHDK and CDR2 SYGVNS. The CDR3 DNA sequence: TGTGCCAGCGGGTCCGGGACAATGAACACTGAAGCTTTCTTT. Amino acids: CASGSGTMNTEAFF.

This sequence joins TRBV4-1 and TRBJ2-5; TRBD1 aligns across 9 bases. Germline loops: CDR1 MGHRA, CDR2 YSYEKL. V was pared by 4 bases and J by 4 bases, with 10 bases of the junction left unmatched. The CDR3 is 16 residues long. The CDR3 DNA sequence: TGCGCCAGCAGCCCGTGGACAGGGGAAGGAAGAGAGACCCAGTACTTC. Its translation is CASSPWTGEGRETQYF.

The J gene is TRBJ2-7, the V gene TRBV18; TRBD2 matches 8 bases. The CDR3 loop spans 15 amino acids. J was trimmed by 0 bases and V by 4 bases; bases with no gene match: 5. From germline, CDR1 is KGHSH and CDR2 LQKENI. CDR3 residues: CASSLLSGGSYEQYF. CDR3 nucleotides: TGTGCCAGCTCACTCCTCAGCGGGGGCTCCTACGAGCAGTACTTC.

The rearrangement links TRBV6-6 to TRBJ2-1, with a tentative D call TRBD1 (5 bases). V dropped 5 bases and J dropped 1 base, with 12 bases sitting between them. CDR3 length: 15 amino acids. Per the germline V gene, CDR1 is MNHNY and CDR2 is SVGAGI (reference sequence). CDR3: CASSAQGSSYNEQFF. The DNA of the CDR3 is TGTGCCAGCAGTGCCCAGGGTTCGTCCTACAATGAGCAGTTCTTC.

The V and J genes are TRBV19 and TRBJ1-2, with unresolved D. V lost 3 bases and J 6 bases, leaving 17 bases between the germline ends. The CDR3 has 15 residues. Germline CDR1 reads LNHDA; CDR2 reads SQIVND (reference sequence). The CDR3: CASSIPRATGDGYTF. CDR3 coding DNA: TGTGCCAGTAGTATTCCGCGAGCCACGGGAGATGGCTACACCTTC.

The V call is TRBV7-9, the J call TRBJ2-2; TRBD2 is a possible D gene (6 bases). There are 14 residues in the CDR3. Germline lookup yields CDR1 SEHNR and CDR2 FQNEAQ (reference sequence). V was cut by 11 bases and J by 5 bases, with 18 bases left in between. The CDR3 loop is CAGKTGGGTGELFF. The CDR3 DNA sequence: TGTGCCGGCAAAACAGGTGGAGGGACCGGGGAGCTGTTTTTT.

This clone was counted between two and nine times. The chain is built from TRBV29-1 and TRBJ1-5, with 7 bases fitting TRBD1. The CDR3 is made up of 14 amino acids. CDR1 SQVTM and CDR2 ANQGSEA come from the germline V gene. The ends lost 4 bases at V and 0 bases at J; junction bases unmatched: 3. CDR3 amino acids: CSVVTGYSNQPQHF. The DNA for the CDR3 is TGCAGCGTTGTGACAGGGTATAGCAATCAGCCCCAGCATTTT.

Only a few counts were recorded for this clone. This chain joins TRBV30 and TRBJ1-1; tentatively, D is TRBD1 (5 bases). The germline gives CDR1 GTSNPN, CDR2 SVGIG (reference sequence). V shed 4 bases and J shed 11 bases, with 17 bases lying between them. The CDR3 covers 12 residues. The CDR3 nucleotides read TGTGCCTGGATGTGGGGCGGGGGAAGGGCTTTCTTT. Amino acid sequence: CAWMWGGGRAFF.

This clone appeared a few times. The chain combines TRBV6-1 with TRBJ1-1; D gene unclear. V was shortened by 6 bases and J by 0 bases, with 8 bases between the two germline ends. The germline CDR1 and CDR2 sequences are MNHNS and SASEGT. The CDR3 consists of 13 residues. CDR3 nucleotides: TGTGCCAGCAGGAAAGCCATGAACACTGAAGCTTTCTTT. Amino acid sequence: CASRKAMNTEAFF.

The CDR3 DNA follows: TGTGCCAGCTCACTCAGACATAGCGAACTGGTCGAGCAGTACGTC. Translated: CASSLRHSELVEQYV. The chain employs TRBV18 and TRBJ2-7, with a weak D call TRBD2 (5 bases). This CDR3 spans 15 amino acids. CDR1 is KGHSH, CDR2 LQKENI, per germline. Trimming removed 4 bases at V and 6 bases at J, with 19 bases between.

The V and J genes are TRBV2 and TRBJ2-5, with TRBD1 as a possible D gene (6 bases). Trimming removed 1 base from V and 5 bases from J, with 14 bases in between. CDR3 length: 15 residues. Germline CDR1 SNHLY, CDR2 FYNNEI. This CDR3 reads CASSEERGRGETQYF. The CDR3 nucleotides read TGTGCCAGCAGTGAAGAACGGGGAAGGGGGGAGACCCAGTACTTC.

The chain employs TRBV4-3 and TRBJ2-1; TRBD2 matches 16 bases. Per germline, CDR1 LGHNA and CDR2 YSLEER. This CDR3 spans 15 amino acids. V gave up 4 bases and J gave up 8 bases; unmatched junction bases: 2. The CDR3 here is CASSRGTSGRDEQFF. CDR3 nucleotide sequence: TGCGCCAGCAGCCGCGGGACTAGCGGGAGGGATGAGCAGTTCTTC.

The gene calls are TRBV11-3 and TRBJ2-7; 12 positions agree with TRBD2. This CDR3 is 15 amino acids long. Germline loops: CDR1 SGHNT, CDR2 YENEEA. V trimming: 0 bases; J trimming: 7 bases; junction bases outside the gene matches: 4. CDR3 nucleotides: TGTGCCAGCAGCTTAGAGGCTAGCGGGAGGGATGAGCAGTACTTC. This encodes CASSLEASGRDEQYF. Full variable domain (remainder filled in from reference TRBV11-3 and TRBJ2-7): EAGVVQSPRYKIIEKKQPVAFWCNPISGHNTLYWYLQNLGQGPELLIRYENEEAVDDSQLPKDRFSAERLKGVDSTLKIQPAELGDSAVYLCASSLEASGRDEQYFGPGTRLTVT.

This clone was picked up a small number of times. V usage is TRBV18 and J usage is TRBJ2-7; 9 bases align to TRBD2. The V segment lost 2 bases and the J segment 3 bases; nucleotides outside the gene matches: 5. Germline V CDR1 and CDR2: KGHSH, LQKENI. The CDR3 is made up of 15 amino acids. This CDR3 reads CASSPAGGPGYEQYF. The DNA of the CDR3 is TGTGCCAGCTCACCAGCGGGAGGGCCCGGCTACGAGCAGTACTTC.

Only one count was recorded for this clone. The genes are TRBV10-3 and TRBJ2-2; D not certain. The germline V gene encodes CDR1 ENHRY and CDR2 SYGVKD. V lost 10 bases, J lost 9 bases, and 18 bases lay in between. The CDR3 length is 13 residues. The DNA of the CDR3 is TGTGCCACCCTACAGAGTCCGGAGAGGGAGCTGTTTTTT. Translated: CATLQSPERELFF.

The chain couples TRBV7-6 to TRBJ2-3; D is possibly TRBD2 (6 bases). Looked up from germline, CDR1 is SGHVS and CDR2 is FNYEAQ. Trimming took 5 bases from V and 4 from J, leaving 16 bases between them. The CDR3 contains 15 residues. CDR3 nucleotides: TGTGCCAGCAGCCCGAGGGCGGGATATGCAGATACGCAGTATTTT. Protein product: CASSPRAGYADTQYF. Together with reference TRBV7-6 and TRBJ2-3, the CDR3 gives the full variable domain: GAGVSQSPRYKVTKRGQDVALRCDPISGHVSLYWYRQALGQGPEFLTYFNYEAQQDKSGLPNDRFSAERPEGSISTLTIQRTEQRDSAMYRCASSPRAGYADTQYFGPGTRLTVL.

The chain carries TRBV14 and TRBJ2-1; no firm D call. Germline loops: CDR1 SGHDN, CDR2 FVKESK. Trimming shortened V by 1 base and J by 4 bases, and 5 bases separated the two germline ends. The CDR3 is 13 amino acids. The CDR3: CASSQGIYNEQFF. DNA of the CDR3: TGTGCCAGCAGCCAAGGCATTTACAATGAGCAGTTCTTC.

V and J are TRBV19 and TRBJ2-1, with D maybe TRBD2 (6 bases). The CDR3 has 15 amino acids. Trimming took off 1 base at V and 2 bases at J, with 9 bases between the two ends. CDR1 is LNHDA and CDR2 is SQIVND in the germline V gene (reference sequence). CDR3 residues: CASSIAGGAYNEQFF. Written as DNA, the CDR3 is TGTGCCAGTAGTATAGCCGGGGGAGCCTACAATGAGCAGTTCTTC.

The CDR3, as DNA: TGTGCTTGGCGGGAGAATTACGAGCAGTACTTC. Translating gives CAWRENYEQYF. The chain links TRBV7-9 to TRBJ2-7; 7 bases agree with TRBD2. The CDR3 has 11 residues. CDR1 is SEHNR and CDR2 is FQNEAQ in the germline V gene (reference sequence).